Below are 20 T cell receptor beta chains sequenced from a single sample in a study of cytomegalovirus exposure and HLA in healthy donors. The primer mix had 60 Vbeta and 13 Jbeta primers. Profiling relied on immunoSEQ multiplex PCR, and the TCRdb table lists in-frame clones only, not all of them. The table has about 220,000 clones, 76% seen once. Material for sequencing was PBMCs. The receptor set was obtained from a young man in good health and CMV-seronegative.

The chain uses TRBV13 and TRBJ1-2; perhaps TRBD1 as D (5 bases). CDR1 is PRHDT, CDR2 FYEKMQ, per germline (reference sequence). Trimming removed 0 bases from V and 4 bases from J, with 15 bases in between. The length of the CDR3 is 16 residues. CDR3: CASSLGAGAPGYGYTF. The CDR3 DNA reads TGTGCCAGCAGCTTAGGGGCTGGGGCCCCGGGCTATGGCTACACCTTC.

The chain combines TRBV9 with TRBJ1-6, with D unresolved. Germline V lookup: CDR1 SGDLS, CDR2 YYNGEE. Trimming shortened V by 0 bases and J by 8 bases, and 15 bases separated the two germline ends. The CDR3 loop spans 16 amino acids. The CDR3, as DNA: TGTGCCAGCAGCGTAGTTCCAGGCCCTTTGGATTCACCCCTCCACTTT. Translation: CASSVVPGPLDSPLHF. The variable domain in full, with the rest retrieved from reference TRBV9 and TRBJ1-6, is DSGVTQTPKHLITATGQRVTLRCSPRSGDLSVYWYQQSLDQGLQFLIQYYNGEERAKGNILERFSAQQFPDLHSELNLSSLELGDSALYFCASSVVPGPLDSPLHFGNGTRLTVT.

This clone is a singleton in its sample. This chain joins TRBV19 and TRBJ2-4, with 7 nucleotides matching TRBD1. The V gene's germline CDR1 is LNHDA and CDR2 SQIVND (reference sequence). The CDR3 spans 15 residues. The junction had 9 bases not matched to a gene; V was cut back by 4 bases and J by 6 bases. CDR3 region: CASSKWEQGRNIQYF. In DNA form, the CDR3 reads TGTGCCAGTAGTAAATGGGAACAGGGGCGAAACATTCAGTACTTC.

The chain recombines TRBV2 with TRBJ1-1; weak D call: TRBD1 (6 bases). The V and J ends lost 5 bases and 6 bases respectively, with 13 bases between them. The length of the CDR3 is 13 residues. The germline V gene encodes CDR1 SNHLY and CDR2 FYNNEI. The CDR3 spells CASSPTGFPEAFF. The CDR3, as DNA: TGTGCCAGCAGTCCCACAGGGTTCCCTGAAGCTTTCTTT.

The rearrangement joins TRBV5-1 to TRBJ1-4; 8 nucleotides match TRBD1. The CDR3 has 17 residues. Per the germline V gene, CDR1 is SGHRS and CDR2 is YFSETQ. The V segment lost 0 bases and the J segment 8 bases; nucleotides outside the gene matches: 12. CDR3 protein: CASSLGTGRSGSEKLFF. The CDR3 DNA reads as TGCGCCAGCAGCTTGGGGACAGGGCGCTCCGGTAGCGAAAAACTGTTTTTT.

This clone has more than one count but fewer than ten. The V gene is TRBV28, the J gene TRBJ1-4, with unresolved D. V shed 3 bases and J shed 8 bases, with 16 bases lying between them. The CDR3 is 15 amino acids. Germline CDR1 MDHEN, CDR2 SYDVKM. CDR3 in DNA: TGTGCCAGCAGTTTTATCCGGGCAGGCGGGGAAAAACTGTTTTTT. Its translation is CASSFIRAGGEKLFF.

This clone was seen more than once but under ten times. The chain combines TRBV6-1 with TRBJ1-1, with a tentative D call TRBD1 (5 bases). The V and J ends lost 1 base and 10 bases respectively, with 13 bases between them. The CDR3 is made up of 13 amino acids. CDR1 MNHNS and CDR2 SASEGT come from the germline V gene. The CDR3 DNA reads as TGTGCCAGCAGTGAAGGGGCAAGGGGTCGAGCTTTCTTT. Protein product: CASSEGARGRAFF.

This chain uses TRBV5-1 with TRBJ2-5, with 10 nucleotides matching TRBD1. The J call may be in error: the DNA end matches TRBJ2-7 better. The CDR3 runs 15 residues. From germline, CDR1 is SGHRS and CDR2 YFSETQ. CDR3 sequence (DNA): TGCGCCAGCAGCTTGGGACAGGGGGCTTCCTACGAGCAGTACTTC. This encodes CASSLGQGASYEQYF.

This chain links TRBV19 with TRBJ1-5, with 9 bases fitting TRBD1. CDR3 length equals 14 residues. Germline CDR1 is LNHDA and CDR2 is SQIVND (reference sequence). V trimming: 6 bases; J trimming: 4 bases; junction bases outside the gene matches: 4. The DNA of the CDR3 is TGTGCCAGTAGGGACGGGACAGGGAATCAGCCCCAGCATTTT. Protein: CASRDGTGNQPQHF.

The CDR3 spells CASRLSGGSDYGYTF. The CDR3 DNA follows: TGCGCCAGCAGGCTCTCAGGGGGATCCGACTATGGCTACACCTTC. The chain recombines TRBV5-1 with TRBJ1-2; 7 nucleotides match TRBD1. Unmatched junction bases numbered 10, after V lost 5 bases and J lost 3 bases. The CDR3 extends over 15 amino acids. The germline CDR1 and CDR2 sequences are SGHRS and YFSETQ.

The chain employs TRBV19 and TRBJ2-3; 10 nucleotides line up with TRBD2. This CDR3 spans 17 amino acids. The V gene end was trimmed by 3 bases and the J gene end by 2 bases; junction bases not matched to a gene: 8. CDR1 and CDR2 (germline): LNHDA, SQIVND (reference sequence). DNA of the CDR3: TGTGCCAGTAGTATCGGGACTAGCGTTCAATACACAGATACGCAGTATTTT. It encodes CASSIGTSVQYTDTQYF. The whole variable domain, filled in from reference TRBV19 and TRBJ2-3, reads DGGITQSPKYLFRKEGQNVTLSCEQNLNHDAMYWYRQDPGQGLRLIYYSQIVNDFQKGDIAEGYSVSREKKESFPLTVTSAQKNPTAFYLCASSIGTSVQYTDTQYFGPGTRLTVL.

The V and J genes are TRBV5-6 and TRBJ2-7; 7 bases agree with TRBD1. The CDR3 spans 14 residues. With 0 bases clipped from V and 5 bases from J, the junction kept 5 bases outside the gene matches. Per germline, CDR1 SGHDT and CDR2 YYEEEE. The CDR3 DNA follows: TGTGCCAGCAGCTTGGGGGTAGGGGGCCACGAGCAGTACTTC. This sequence encodes CASSLGVGGHEQYF.

The chain is built from TRBV2 and TRBJ2-7, with D tentatively TRBD2 (5 bases). Looked up from germline, CDR1 is SNHLY and CDR2 is FYNNEI. The CDR3 consists of 15 residues. Trimming removed 7 bases from V and 0 bases from J, with 16 bases in between. CDR3 loop: CASTERAVSSYEQYF. DNA of the CDR3: TGTGCCAGCACCGAGAGGGCGGTTAGCTCCTACGAGCAGTACTTC.

The chain joins TRBV30 to TRBJ2-3; tentatively, D is TRBD2 (5 bases). V was trimmed by 1 base and J by 5 bases, leaving 19 bases between them. The germline V gene has CDR1 GTSNPN and CDR2 SVGIG (reference sequence). This CDR3 is 16 amino acids long. CDR3 residues: CAWSETYVSGKDTQYF. CDR3 nucleotide sequence: TGTGCCTGGAGTGAAACGTACGTTTCGGGGAAAGATACGCAGTATTTT.

V usage is TRBV4-1 and J usage is TRBJ2-7; 10 bases agree with TRBD2. CDR1 and CDR2 from the germline V gene are MGHRA and YSYEKL. The CDR3 length is 16 residues. The ends lost 0 bases at V and 6 bases at J; junction bases unmatched: 8. CDR3 nucleotide sequence: TGCGCCAGCAGCCAAGATGGGGCTAGCGGGAGATCCGAGCAGTACTTC. Protein product: CASSQDGASGRSEQYF.

Here the CDR3 reads CASTGFDEQFF. For the CDR3, the DNA is TGTGCCAGCACGGGGTTTGATGAGCAGTTCTTC. The chain combines TRBV6-5 with TRBJ2-1; TRBD2 might be the D (5 bases). The germline gives CDR1 MNHEY, CDR2 SVGAGI. Trimming removed 7 bases at V and 8 bases at J, with 9 bases between. The CDR3 contains 11 residues.

The genes are TRBV7-9 and TRBJ2-1, with 11 nucleotides matching TRBD2. This CDR3 has 16 amino acids. Germline V lookup: CDR1 SEHNR, CDR2 FQNEAQ (reference sequence). Trimming took 0 bases from V and 8 from J; bases not matched to a gene: 6. The CDR3 spells CASSLAISGRAHEQFF. In nucleotides, the CDR3 is TGTGCCAGCAGCTTAGCCATTAGCGGGAGGGCCCATGAGCAGTTCTTC.

The rearrangement uses TRBV5-1 and TRBJ1-1; possible D gene TRBD1, 6 bases. V was trimmed by 4 bases and J by 0 bases, leaving 10 bases between them. The CDR3 runs to 14 residues. Germline assignment: CDR1 SGHRS and CDR2 YFSETQ. CDR3 residues: CASSIGQLNTEAFF. CDR3 nucleotide sequence: TGCGCCAGCAGCATTGGACAGCTGAACACTGAAGCTTTCTTT.

This clone was detected only once. V gene TRBV4-1 combines with J gene TRBJ2-7, with 8 bases matching TRBD1. V shed 3 bases and J 2 bases; nucleotides not matched to a gene: 9. Germline V gene lookup returns CDR1 MGHRA and CDR2 YSYEKL. CDR3 length: 16 residues. The CDR3 sequence is CASSHRGTGLTYEQYF. The CDR3 DNA follows: TGCGCCAGCAGCCACAGAGGGACAGGCCTCACCTACGAGCAGTACTTC.

This chain connects TRBV7-9 to TRBJ2-5, with a possible D match to TRBD1 (5 bases). The germline V and J ends were trimmed by 4 bases and 5 bases, with 14 bases remaining between them. The CDR3 spans 14 residues. Per the germline V gene, CDR1 is SEHNR and CDR2 is FQNEAQ (reference sequence). CDR3 in amino acids: CASSSQATWETQYF. CDR3 nucleotides: TGTGCCAGCAGCTCACAGGCTACTTGGGAGACCCAGTACTTC. The whole variable domain, remainder taken from reference TRBV7-9 and TRBJ2-5, is DTGVSQNPRHKITKRGQNVTFRCDPISEHNRLYWYRQTLGQGPEFLTYFQNEAQLEKSRLLSDRFSAERPKGSFSTLEIQRTEQGDSAMYLCASSSQATWETQYFGPGTRLLVL.